Many counts were recorded for the clone carrying this TCR beta chain. What it recognizes is unknown. The data derive from a study of CD8 T cells in ankylosing spondylitis. Study outcomes and limitations: Earlier authors reported some of these motif variants in reactive arthritis synovial fluid and blood. Reportedly, matched ankylosing spondylitis synovial fluid was significantly enriched for disease-linked clones.

Library preparation for TCR beta used quantitative 5'-RACE with molecular barcodes. Each CDR3 protein is one row after TCRdb ran MiXCR on the 5' RACE reads. The sample consists of approximately 42,000 distinct CDR3 sequences, 3.5% to 4% of them appearing once. Sequences were obtained from blood, either unsorted or a sorted T cell fraction (not recorded which). The clonotype originates from a female donor with ankylosing spondylitis or in good health (not recorded which).

In nucleotides, the CDR3 is TGTGCCAGCAGCGTAGGACTCTCCAAAGCCTACGAGCAGTACTTC. It encodes CASSVGLSKAYEQYF. The rearrangement uses TRBV9 and TRBJ2-7; D remains unclear. Trimming stripped 0 bases from V and 2 bases from J, with 12 bases between. The CDR3 is made up of 15 amino acids. CDR1 is SGDLS and CDR2 is YYNGEE in the germline V gene.